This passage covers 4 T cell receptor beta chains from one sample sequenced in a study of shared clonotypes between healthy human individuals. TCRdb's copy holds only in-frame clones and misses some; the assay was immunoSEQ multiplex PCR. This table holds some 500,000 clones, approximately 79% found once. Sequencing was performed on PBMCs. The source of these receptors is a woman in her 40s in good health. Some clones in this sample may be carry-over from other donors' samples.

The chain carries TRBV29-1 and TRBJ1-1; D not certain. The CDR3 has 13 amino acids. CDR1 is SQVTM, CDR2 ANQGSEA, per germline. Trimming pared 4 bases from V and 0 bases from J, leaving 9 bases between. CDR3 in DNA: TGCAGCGTTGGCGGCCTTTTGAACACTGAAGCTTTCTTT. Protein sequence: CSVGGLLNTEAFF. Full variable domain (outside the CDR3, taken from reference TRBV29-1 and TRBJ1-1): SAVISQKPSRDICQRGTSLTIQCQVDSQVTMMFWYRQQPGQSLTLIATANQGSEATYESGFVIDKFPISRPNLTFSTLTVSNMSPEDSSIYLCSVGGLLNTEAFFGQGTRLTVV.

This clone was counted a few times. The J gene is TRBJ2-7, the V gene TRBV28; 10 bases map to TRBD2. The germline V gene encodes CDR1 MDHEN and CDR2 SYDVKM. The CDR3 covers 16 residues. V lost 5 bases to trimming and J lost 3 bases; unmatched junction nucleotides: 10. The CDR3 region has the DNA TGTGCCAGCAGTCTCCCTAGCGGGAGCTTGTACTACGAGCAGTACTTC. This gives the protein CASSLPSGSLYYEQYF.

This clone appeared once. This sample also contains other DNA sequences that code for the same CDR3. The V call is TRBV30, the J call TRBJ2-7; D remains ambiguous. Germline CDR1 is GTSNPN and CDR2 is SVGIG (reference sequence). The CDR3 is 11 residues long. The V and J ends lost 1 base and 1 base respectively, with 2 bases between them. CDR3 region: CAWSGSYEQYF. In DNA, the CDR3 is TGTGCCTGGAGTGGATCCTACGAGCAGTACTTC.

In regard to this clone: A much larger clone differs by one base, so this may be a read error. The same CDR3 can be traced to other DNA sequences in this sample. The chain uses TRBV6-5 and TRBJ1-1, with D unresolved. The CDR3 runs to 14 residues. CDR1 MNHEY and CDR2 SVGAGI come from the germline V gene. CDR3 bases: TGTGCCAGCAGCTACTCGACAACTGGGGTCGAAGCTTTCTTT. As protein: CASSYSTTGVEAFF.